The 31 T cell receptor beta chains in this list originate from one sample, sequenced in a study of neurological immune-mediated disorders. TCRdb re-called the 5' RACE reads with MiXCR, one entry per CDR3 protein. The repertoire has about 62,000 distinct CDR3 sequences, about 3.7% of them found once; the top ten carry about 2%. The specimen was PBMCs. The receptors were sampled from a woman aged 45-65 years with multiple sclerosis.

This clonotype was detected many times. The V and J genes are TRBV5-5 and TRBJ2-1; 10 bases map to TRBD2. CDR1 is SGHKS, CDR2 YYEKEE, per germline (reference sequence). CDR3 length equals 18 residues. V trimming: 6 bases; J trimming: 3 bases; junction bases outside the gene matches: 15. The CDR3 sequence is CASTPLGLAGDRYNEQFF. DNA for the CDR3: TGTGCCAGCACCCCGTTGGGGCTAGCGGGAGACCGCTACAATGAGCAGTTCTTC.

This clonotype was observed at least ten times. The chain carries TRBV7-2 and TRBJ2-2; D gene ambiguous. The V end was cut by 5 bases, the J end by 3 bases, with 4 bases between. The germline V gene encodes CDR1 SGHTA and CDR2 FQGNSA. This CDR3 contains 12 residues. As DNA, the CDR3 is TGTGCCAGCAGCGTCTACACCGGGGAGCTGTTTTTT. It codes for CASSVYTGELFF.

This clonotype has ten or more counts. This rearrangement joins TRBV20-1 to TRBJ2-2, with D possibly being TRBD2 (6 bases). The length of the CDR3 is 16 residues. V dropped 6 bases and J dropped 5 bases, with 22 bases sitting between them. CDR1 and CDR2 from the germline V gene are DFQATT and SNEGSKA (reference sequence). The CDR3 loop is CSATNPGTGRTGELFF. The CDR3 region has the DNA TGCAGTGCGACGAATCCCGGGACGGGGAGGACCGGGGAGCTGTTTTTT.

There are many counts of this clonotype. The V gene is TRBV6-5, the J gene TRBJ2-7; D is undetermined. Germline CDR1 MNHEY, CDR2 SVGAGI. Trimming cost V 3 bases and J 6 bases, with 18 bases left between them. The CDR3 runs to 15 residues. The CDR3 loop is CASSYRPSPPSEQYF. DNA of the CDR3: TGTGCCAGCAGTTATCGACCTAGTCCCCCCTCCGAGCAGTACTTC.

The sample holds many counts of this clonotype. This rearrangement joins TRBV28 to TRBJ2-5; 7 positions match TRBD1. Unmatched junction bases numbered 7, after V lost 5 bases and J lost 4 bases. The CDR3 consists of 14 residues. Germline lookup yields CDR1 MDHEN and CDR2 SYDVKM. CDR3 loop: CASSRTRGLETQYF. CDR3 nucleotides: TGTGCCAGCAGTCGAACCAGGGGGTTAGAGACCCAGTACTTC.

This clonotype was observed a single time. A much larger clone differs from this one at a single base, so this may be a read error. CDR3 nucleotides: TGTTCCAGCAGCTTAGGCCAAGGGGAGCAGTTCTTC. Translated: CSSSLGQGEQFF. This sequence joins TRBV11-3 and TRBJ2-1; D is unclear. Germline lookup yields CDR1 SGHNT and CDR2 YENEEA. The CDR3 sequence is 12 residues long.

This clonotype has at least ten counts. J is TRBJ1-2 and V is TRBV4-3; D unresolved. V dropped 2 bases and J dropped 7 bases, with 14 bases sitting between them. This CDR3 contains 14 residues. Germline CDR1 reads LGHNA; CDR2 reads YSLEER. CDR3 coding DNA: TGCGCCAGCAGCCAACTTCAGACTTTAGGTGGCTACACCTTC. Translation: CASSQLQTLGGYTF.

This clonotype has ten or more counts. The rearrangement uses TRBV3-1 and TRBJ1-6, with D hard to call. Germline-derived CDR1 and CDR2 are LGHDT and YNNKEL (reference sequence). V was shortened by 4 bases and J by 8 bases, with 12 bases between the two germline ends. This CDR3 is 14 amino acids long. Written as DNA, the CDR3 is TGTGCCAGCAGCCTAAAAGGACGGTATTCACCCCTCCACTTT. Amino acid sequence: CASSLKGRYSPLHF.

This chain links TRBV15 with TRBJ2-1, with 9 positions matching TRBD2. CDR1 and CDR2 from the germline V gene are LNHNV and YYDKDF (reference sequence). This CDR3 region has 15 residues. Trimming cost V 5 bases and J 4 bases; bases outside gene matches: 6. The CDR3 reads CATSQRLAEYNEQFF. The CDR3 DNA is TGTGCCACCAGCCAACGACTAGCGGAATACAATGAGCAGTTCTTC.

In this sample, this clonotype turned up many times. This CDR3 reads CSVEQGGTDTQYF. The CDR3 DNA is TGCAGCGTTGAGCAGGGGGGCACAGATACGCAGTATTTT. This chain uses TRBV29-1 with TRBJ2-3; 7 nucleotides match TRBD1. From germline, CDR1 is SQVTM and CDR2 ANQGSEA. The CDR3 contains 13 residues. J lost 1 base, V lost 3 bases, and 1 base had no gene match.

This clonotype was seen many times. This chain uses TRBV7-2 with TRBJ1-6; D is possibly TRBD1 (6 bases). Germline V gene sequence: CDR1 SGHTA, CDR2 FQGNSA. The V end lost 1 base, the J end lost 10 bases, and 14 bases lay between the germline ends. This CDR3 spans 15 amino acids. The CDR3 DNA reads as TGTGCCAGCAGCTTAGGAGGGGGAGTTTGGTCACCCCTCCACTTT. It specifies CASSLGGGVWSPLHF.

This clonotype was seen many times. This rearrangement joins TRBV11-2 to TRBJ2-4, with D perhaps TRBD1 (6 bases). This CDR3 is built from 15 residues. Germline-derived CDR1 and CDR2 are SGHAT and FQNNGV. V lost 5 bases and J 0 bases, leaving 11 bases between the germline ends. The CDR3 nucleotides read TGTGCCAGCAGCCCCGGACAGCTAGCCAAAAACATTCAGTACTTC. Its protein is CASSPGQLAKNIQYF.

This clonotype has ten or more counts. This sequence joins TRBV6-2 or TRBV6-3 and TRBJ2-1; D is unresolved. The CDR3 covers 12 residues. Between the trimmed V and J ends, which lost 2 bases and 12 bases, there was a span of 11 bases. CDR1 MNHEY and CDR2 SVGEGT come from the germline V gene. CDR3 sequence (DNA): TGTGCCAGCAGTTACCCGGCGACGGGGCAGTTCTTC. Translated, it gives CASSYPATGQFF.

This clonotype was picked up many times. The chain links TRBV6-1 to TRBJ2-7; D unresolved. V gave up 3 bases and J gave up 7 bases, with 10 bases separating them. There are 12 residues in the CDR3. Germline values: CDR1 MNHNS, CDR2 SASEGT. CDR3 protein: CASSETFWEQYF. In nucleotides, the CDR3 is TGTGCCAGCAGTGAGACTTTCTGGGAGCAGTACTTC.

The sample holds many counts of this clonotype. This chain links TRBV29-1 with TRBJ2-5; 9 bases map to TRBD1. Germline loops: CDR1 SQVTM, CDR2 ANQGSEA. V lost 8 bases to trimming and J lost 3 bases; unmatched junction nucleotides: 4. The CDR3 totals 12 residues. CDR3 in DNA: TGCAGCACGAGGACAGGGGAAGAGACCCAGTACTTC. Translated, it gives CSTRTGEETQYF.

This clonotype occurred a few times. V is TRBV7-8 and J is TRBJ1-5; 7 bases are shared with TRBD1. Germline assignment: CDR1 SGHVS and CDR2 FQNEAQ. Unmatched junction bases numbered 12, after V lost 5 bases and J lost 5 bases. The CDR3 runs to 16 residues. The CDR3 loop reads CASSLTGVGGDQPQHF. CDR3 in DNA: TGTGCCAGCAGCCTAACAGGGGTTGGTGGGGATCAGCCCCAGCATTTT.

This clonotype was seen ten or more times. The chain employs TRBV5-6 and TRBJ2-2; TRBD1 might be the D (5 bases). V gave up 3 bases and J gave up 7 bases, with 13 bases separating them. From germline, CDR1 is SGHDT and CDR2 YYEEEE. The CDR3 loop spans 14 amino acids. This CDR3 is CASSWPQGNGELFF. CDR3 DNA sequence: TGTGCCAGCAGCTGGCCGCAGGGAAACGGGGAGCTGTTTTTT.

The chain couples TRBV7-3 to TRBJ2-3; D is perhaps TRBD2 (6 bases). The V and J ends lost 5 bases and 4 bases respectively, with 10 bases between them. Germline lookup yields CDR1 SGHTA and CDR2 FQGTGA. The CDR3 is 13 amino acids. The CDR3 spells CASSTSGADTQYF. CDR3 bases: TGTGCCAGCAGCACTTCGGGGGCAGATACGCAGTATTTT.

This clonotype was seen ten or more times. This chain links TRBV5-1 with TRBJ2-3; 7 nucleotides align to TRBD2. There are 14 residues in the CDR3. J was trimmed by 4 bases and V by 0 bases; bases with no gene match: 2. In germline, CDR1 is SGHRS, CDR2 YFSETQ. The CDR3 nucleotides are TGCGCCAGCAGCTTGGCGGGGAGGGCAGATACGCAGTATTTT. It translates to CASSLAGRADTQYF.

This clonotype was counted many times. This chain joins TRBV20-1 and TRBJ2-1; the match to TRBD2 covers 9 bases. V shed 1 base and J 2 bases; nucleotides not matched to a gene: 9. The germline V gene encodes CDR1 DFQATT and CDR2 SNEGSKA (reference sequence). This CDR3 is 17 amino acids long. This CDR3 is CSARARLVAGAYNEQFF. The CDR3 bases are TGCAGTGCTAGAGCAAGGTTGGTAGCGGGAGCCTACAATGAGCAGTTCTTC.

Concerning this clonotype: Germline is not matched at one junction end, which may reflect a read error. The chain uses TRBV7-2 and TRBJ1-5; no firm D call. Germline V lookup: CDR1 SGHTA, CDR2 FQGNSA. The CDR3 is 15 amino acids. The chain's CDR3 is CASSLADLGNQPQNF. CDR3 coding DNA: TGTGCCAGCAGCTTAGCTGATCTCGGTAATCAGCCCCAGAATTTT.

There are many counts of this clonotype. The CDR3 here is CASSDKTGGVGNTIYF. CDR3 coding DNA: TGTGCCAGCAGTGACAAGACAGGGGGCGTTGGAAACACCATATATTTT. The rearrangement joins TRBV25-1 to TRBJ1-3; 10 bases map to TRBD1. The germline V gene encodes CDR1 MGHDK and CDR2 SYGVNS. V gave up 3 bases and J gave up 3 bases; unmatched junction bases: 5. There are 16 residues in the CDR3. The complete variable domain, with remaining parts taken from reference TRBV25-1 and TRBJ1-3, reads EADIYQTPRYLVIGTGKKITLECSQTMGHDKMYWYQQDPGMELHLIHYSYGVNSTEKGDLSSESTVSRIRTEHFPLTLESARPSHTSQYLCASSDKTGGVGNTIYFGEGSWLTVV.

In the case of this clonotype: Sequence at one end of the junction differs from germline and may be a read error. The gene calls are TRBV20-1 and TRBJ1-5; D remains unclear. The CDR3 consists of 15 residues. Germline V gene sequence: CDR1 DFQATT, CDR2 SNEGSKA (reference sequence). The CDR3 spells CSARPRTVLNQPQNF. The CDR3 DNA follows: TGCAGTGCTAGACCAAGGACCGTCCTTAATCAGCCCCAGAATTTT.

This clonotype appeared a few times. The chain couples TRBV20-1 to TRBJ2-2; possibly TRBD1 for D (6 bases). With 5 bases removed from V and 2 bases from J, the gap between germline ends came to 12 bases. CDR3 length: 14 amino acids. Germline V gene lookup returns CDR1 DFQATT and CDR2 SNEGSKA (reference sequence). The CDR3 loop reads CSASGTLNTGELFF. As DNA, the CDR3 is TGCAGTGCTTCCGGGACACTTAACACCGGGGAGCTGTTTTTT.

The table lists this clonotype with many counts. The rearrangement uses TRBV7-6 and TRBJ2-2; 10 nucleotides match TRBD2. This CDR3 is built from 15 residues. J was trimmed by 5 bases and V by 3 bases; bases with no gene match: 3. Per the germline V gene, CDR1 is SGHVS and CDR2 is FNYEAQ. DNA of the CDR3: TGTGCCAGCAGCTTCGGTAGCGGGAGGACCGGGGAGCTGTTTTTT. This translates into CASSFGSGRTGELFF.

The table lists this clonotype with many counts. The chain has TRBV7-9 and TRBJ1-6; D is undetermined. Trimming cost V 3 bases and J 9 bases, with 15 bases left between them. The CDR3 totals 15 residues. From germline, CDR1 is SEHNR and CDR2 FQNEAQ (reference sequence). As DNA, the CDR3 is TGTGCCAGCAGCTTCCCGGGTTCTGAAGGTTCACCCCTCCACTTT. Translating gives CASSFPGSEGSPLHF.

The CDR3 loop is CSARENPGLGEQFF. The CDR3 region has the DNA TGCAGTGCTAGAGAGAACCCGGGACTAGGTGAGCAGTTCTTC. The chain combines TRBV20-1 with TRBJ2-1, with 8 bases aligning to TRBD2. CDR1 DFQATT and CDR2 SNEGSKA come from the germline V gene (reference sequence). The CDR3 length is 14 residues. V trimming: 0 bases; J trimming: 9 bases; junction bases outside the gene matches: 7.

With regard to this clonotype: The conserved phenylalanine or tryptophan normally closing the CDR3 is absent here, so this likely arose from a read error. The rearrangement links TRBV24-1 to TRBJ2-1; 11 nucleotides agree with TRBD2. The CDR3 has 19 residues. The V gene end was trimmed by 0 bases and the J gene end by 1 base; junction bases not matched to a gene: 7. Germline V CDR1 and CDR2: KGHDR, SFDVKD. DNA of the CDR3: TGTGCCACCAGTGATTTGACTAGCGGGGGCCGGGGATCCTACAATGAGCAGTTCAAC. This translates into CATSDLTSGGRGSYNEQFN.

This chain connects TRBV24-1 to TRBJ2-1; 7 nucleotides match TRBD1. Per germline, CDR1 KGHDR and CDR2 SFDVKD. This CDR3 has 13 amino acids. V dropped 5 bases and J dropped 4; count of bases not matched to a gene: 1. This chain's CDR3 is CATSGDSYNEQFF. In nucleotides, the CDR3 is TGTGCCACCAGTGGGGACAGTTACAATGAGCAGTTCTTC.

This clonotype appeared many times. The chain couples TRBV7-3 to TRBJ2-2; D assignment may be TRBD1 or TRBD2 (5 bases each). The CDR3 covers 15 residues. Trimming took 5 bases from V and 3 from J, leaving 13 bases between them. The germline CDR1 and CDR2 sequences are SGHTA and FQGTGA. The CDR3 nucleotides read TGTGCCAGCAGCACGTATGGGGGTGACACCGGGGAGCTGTTTTTT. Protein: CASSTYGGDTGELFF.

As concerns this clonotype: Germline is not matched at one junction end, which may reflect a read error. The rearrangement uses TRBV7-6 and TRBJ1-6; D is unresolved. Per germline, CDR1 SGHVS and CDR2 FNYEAQ. The CDR3 loop spans 13 amino acids. CDR3 amino acids: CASSLAWGSPLNF. The CDR3 region has the DNA TGTGCCAGCAGCTTAGCTTGGGGTTCACCCCTCAACTTT.